This TCR beta chain was identified during a study of cytomegalovirus exposure and HLA in healthy donors. Overall study context: Within an early data release were roughly 90 million unique TCRs drawn from HLA-typed donors.

General study points: Researchers counted 150 to 200 TCR beta chains as cytomegalovirus-associated. It was confirmed in vitro that a few of the CMV-associated chains were specific for CMV antigens.

PCR was performed using 60 Vbeta and 13 Jbeta primers. Sequencing used immunoSEQ multiplex PCR; TCRdb keeps in-frame clones, though not all of them. The table shows 200,000 to 250,000 clones, with around 75% occurring only once. In its sample, this clone was seen once. The antigen remains undetermined. Input material: PBMCs. The origin of this receptor is a woman under 40 in good health and CMV-seronegative.

CDR3 coding DNA: TGTGCCAGCAGTTTATTCCCAGATTCCTACGAGCAGTACTTC. Protein: CASSLFPDSYEQYF. The gene calls are TRBV27 and TRBJ2-7; D not resolved. Trimming removed 1 base at V and 1 base at J, with 8 bases between. The germline V gene has CDR1 MNHEY and CDR2 SMNVEV (reference sequence). This CDR3 has 14 residues.